Presented here are 25 T cell receptor beta chains from one specimen sequenced in a study of cytotoxic CD8 clonotypes in ibrutinib-treated CLL. Some clones are missing from TCRdb's copy, which holds only in-frame ones; the method was immunoSEQ multiplex PCR. This sample has 110,000 to 150,000 clones, with 70% to 85% found just once. This specimen was PBMCs, taken after 12 months of ibrutinib treatment. The source of these receptors is a human donor with chronic lymphocytic leukemia.

V usage is TRBV5-1 and J usage is TRBJ2-7; D is unclear. The V end was cut by 4 bases, the J end by 0 bases, with 14 bases between. Per germline, CDR1 SGHRS and CDR2 YFSETQ. The CDR3 loop spans 15 amino acids. The CDR3 DNA is TGCGCCAGCAGCCAAGGTGGTCACAGCTCCTACGAGCAGTACTTC. This encodes CASSQGGHSSYEQYF.

The CDR3 DNA follows: TGTGCCAGCAGCTTAGGTTCGAACACAGATACGCAGTATTTT. Its translation is CASSLGSNTDTQYF. The chain recombines TRBV11-3 with TRBJ2-3; D is undetermined. Germline V gene data show CDR1 as SGHNT and CDR2 as YENEEA. This CDR3 is 14 amino acids long. Trimming shortened V by 1 base and J by 2 bases, and 7 bases separated the two germline ends.

V usage is TRBV27 and J usage is TRBJ2-3, with 10 nucleotides matching TRBD1. Trimming at V came to 6 bases and at J to 10 bases, leaving 7 bases not matched to a gene. CDR1 is MNHEY, CDR2 SMNVEV, per germline (reference sequence). CDR3 length: 13 amino acids. CDR3 DNA sequence: TGTGCCAGCAGGACGACAGGGGGCTCGGCGCAGTATTTT. It yields the protein CASRTTGGSAQYF.

This clone was counted only a few times. J is TRBJ2-3 and V is TRBV5-1, with a possible D match to TRBD2 (5 bases). With 0 bases removed from V and 1 base from J, the gap between germline ends came to 9 bases. The CDR3 loop spans 15 amino acids. Germline assignment: CDR1 SGHRS and CDR2 YFSETQ. CDR3 protein: CASSLVAGRTDTQYF. In DNA form, the CDR3 reads TGCGCCAGCAGCTTGGTCGCGGGCCGCACAGATACGCAGTATTTT.

The chain is built from TRBV20-1 and TRBJ2-7; no clear D gene. This CDR3 comprises 11 residues. V lost 6 bases and J lost 4, with 10 bases in between. The germline CDR1 and CDR2 sequences are DFQATT and SNEGSKA (reference sequence). In DNA, the CDR3 is TGCAGTGCCCTAAAAGTTTACGAGCAGTACTTC. This codes for CSALKVYEQYF.

This chain uses TRBV7-2 with TRBJ2-7, with TRBD2 as a possible D gene (5 bases). Trimming removed 4 bases at V and 3 bases at J, with 16 bases between. The length of the CDR3 is 15 residues. The V gene's germline CDR1 is SGHTA and CDR2 FQGNSA. In DNA form, the CDR3 reads TGTGCCAGCAGCTCCATCGGGGTTGGTGGCTACGAGCAGTACTTC. Protein sequence: CASSSIGVGGYEQYF.

This clone was seen a few times. V usage is TRBV7-9 and J usage is TRBJ1-2, with 7 bases matching TRBD1. The germline gives CDR1 SEHNR, CDR2 FQNEAQ (reference sequence). Trimming removed 5 bases from V and 4 bases from J; junction bases left unmatched: 13. This CDR3 region has 16 residues. CDR3 coding DNA: TGTGCCAGCAGCACCCGGGACAGCCTACTGACCTATGGCTACACCTTC. This translates into CASSTRDSLLTYGYTF. Filled out from reference TRBV7-9 and TRBJ1-2, the complete variable domain reads DTGVSQNPRHKITKRGQNVTFRCDPISEHNRLYWYRQTLGQGPEFLTYFQNEAQLEKSRLLSDRFSAERPKGSFSTLEIQRTEQGDSAMYLCASSTRDSLLTYGYTFGSGTRLTVV.

In its sample, this clone was seen a few times. V and J are TRBV19 and TRBJ1-6, with 8 bases matching TRBD1. Germline CDR1 LNHDA, CDR2 SQIVND (reference sequence). Germline trimming cut 7 bases from V and 8 bases from J; bases unmatched to any gene: 4. The CDR3 is 13 amino acids. The CDR3 sequence is CASNGQGYSPLHF. The CDR3 coding sequence is TGTGCCAGTAATGGACAGGGTTATTCACCCCTCCACTTT.

V and J are TRBV19 and TRBJ1-5, with D perhaps matching TRBD1 (5 bases). Germline V CDR1 and CDR2: LNHDA, SQIVND (reference sequence). The CDR3 consists of 13 residues. V was pared by 7 bases and J by 2 bases, with 9 bases between. The CDR3 is CASTVGGNQPQHF. CDR3 DNA sequence: TGTGCCAGTACGGTAGGGGGCAATCAGCCCCAGCATTTT.

The chain has TRBV18 and TRBJ1-1, with 9 bases that match TRBD1. The ends lost 4 bases at V and 7 bases at J; junction bases unmatched: 10. CDR1 is KGHSH, CDR2 LQKENI, per germline. The CDR3 totals 15 residues. The CDR3 loop reads CASSRISGTGIEAFF. For the CDR3, the DNA is TGTGCCAGCTCACGGATCTCCGGGACAGGGATTGAAGCTTTCTTT.

The CDR3 loop reads CSGDRGGGYTF. DNA of the CDR3: TGCAGCGGAGACAGGGGAGGAGGCTACACCTTC. The V and J genes are TRBV20-1 and TRBJ1-2; 8 positions agree with TRBD1. Germline V gives CDR1 DFQATT, CDR2 SNEGSKA (reference sequence). There are 11 residues in the CDR3.

This chain connects TRBV6-1 to TRBJ2-1; perhaps D is TRBD1 or TRBD2 (6 bases each). V was clipped by 4 bases and J by 3 bases, with 10 bases between them. This CDR3 contains 14 residues. Germline V gene lookup returns CDR1 MNHNS and CDR2 SASEGT. The CDR3 region is CASSGGANYNEQFF. For the CDR3, the DNA is TGTGCCAGCAGTGGGGGGGCAAACTACAATGAGCAGTTCTTC.

This chain connects TRBV9 to TRBJ1-6; TRBD1 agrees at 7 bases. This CDR3 region has 14 residues. Trimming removed 3 bases from V and 8 bases from J; junction bases left unmatched: 5. Looked up from germline, CDR1 is SGDLS and CDR2 is YYNGEE. As DNA, the CDR3 is TGTGCCAGCAGCGCGGGGACAGCTTATTCACCCCTCCACTTT. Its protein is CASSAGTAYSPLHF.

In this sample, this clone turned up once. The chain is built from TRBV9 and TRBJ2-3; tentatively, D is TRBD1 or TRBD2 (5 bases each). V lost 0 bases to trimming and J lost 0 bases, with 11 bases between them. Germline loops: CDR1 SGDLS, CDR2 YYNGEE. The CDR3 totals 16 residues. CDR3 coding DNA: TGTGCCAGCAGCGTAGTTGGGGGAGTTAGCACAGATACGCAGTATTTT. Translating it yields CASSVVGGVSTDTQYF.

CDR3 sequence reads: CASSKKSQGGLNEQFF. CDR3 DNA sequence: TGTGCCAGCAGCAAAAAGTCACAGGGGGGGTTAAATGAGCAGTTCTTC. This chain connects TRBV21-1 to TRBJ2-1; the listed D gene, TRBD1, was not tested against the DNA. TRBV21-1 is a pseudogene. The CDR3 runs to 16 residues.

V gene TRBV10-3 combines with J gene TRBJ2-1, with D uncertain. V lost 10 bases and J 0 bases, leaving 25 bases between the germline ends. The V gene's germline CDR1 is ENHRY and CDR2 SYGVKD. The CDR3 is 18 residues long. CDR3 sequence: CATLSRHEVPLSYNEQFF. CDR3 nucleotides: TGTGCCACCCTCTCTAGACACGAAGTTCCCCTCTCCTACAATGAGCAGTTCTTC.

The rearrangement uses TRBV12-2 and TRBJ2-7; TRBD1, as called in the table, went unchecked against the DNA. TRBV12-2 is assigned pseudogene status. CDR3 size: 14 residues. The CDR3 sequence: CASRSRDRGHEQYF. CDR3 bases: TGTGCAAGTCGCTCCCGGGACAGGGGCCACGAGCAGTACTTC.

The chain couples TRBV9 to TRBJ1-2; D is undetermined. CDR1 is SGDLS, CDR2 YYNGEE, per germline. Trimming left V 0 bases short and J 2 bases short, with 11 bases between. CDR3 size: 15 residues. The CDR3 DNA sequence: TGTGCCAGCAGCGTAGGTGGTATGGGGAACTATGGCTACACCTTC. It codes for CASSVGGMGNYGYTF.

As regards this clone: Other DNA sequences in the same sample also yield this CDR3. V usage is TRBV18 and J usage is TRBJ2-7, with D possibly matching TRBD1 (6 bases). Germline CDR1 reads KGHSH; CDR2 reads LQKENI. Between the trimmed V and J ends, which lost 3 bases and 3 bases, there was a span of 6 bases. The CDR3 consists of 12 residues. The chain's CDR3 is CASSPDSYEQYF. CDR3 coding DNA: TGTGCCAGCTCACCGGACAGCTACGAGCAGTACTTC. Looking up the rest from reference TRBV18 and TRBJ2-7 gives the full variable domain: NAGVMQNPRHLVRRRGQEARLRCSPMKGHSHVYWYRQLPEEGLKFMVYLQKENIIDESGMPKERFSAEFPKEGPSILRIQQVVRGDSAAYFCASSPDSYEQYFGPGTRLTVT.

The chain couples TRBV5-1 to TRBJ2-5; the D gene is possibly TRBD1 (7 bases). This CDR3 comprises 15 residues. Germline CDR1 and CDR2: SGHRS and YFSETQ. V was shortened by 3 bases and J by 2 bases, with 14 bases between the two germline ends. This CDR3 reads CASSSGGTVQETQYF. The CDR3 bases are TGCGCCAGCAGCTCAGGAGGGACAGTACAAGAGACCCAGTACTTC. Drawing the rest from reference TRBV5-1 and TRBJ2-5, the complete variable domain is KAGVTQTPRYLIKTRGQQVTLSCSPISGHRSVSWYQQTPGQGLQFLFEYFSETQRNKGNFPGRFSGRQFSNSRSEMNVSTLELGDSALYLCASSSGGTVQETQYFGPGTRLLVL.

This clone came up a few times. CDR3 region: CASRRGIYEQYF. The CDR3 DNA reads as TGTGCAAGTCGTCGGGGGATCTACGAGCAGTACTTC. The chain joins TRBV12-2 to TRBJ2-7; TRBD2, the D gene given by the table, was not confirmed from the DNA. TRBV12-2 is labeled a pseudogene. The CDR3 is 12 residues long.

The gene calls are TRBV29-1 and TRBJ2-1; 7 bases line up with TRBD1. Germline CDR1 and CDR2: SQVTM and ANQGSEA. J lost 2 bases, V lost 6 bases, and 4 bases had no gene match. There are 13 residues in the CDR3. This CDR3 reads CSVRQGAYNEQFF. The CDR3 nucleotides read TGCAGCGTACGACAGGGCGCCTACAATGAGCAGTTCTTC.

The V call is TRBV10-3, the J call TRBJ2-2; 8 bases agree with TRBD1. CDR1 and CDR2 (germline): ENHRY, SYGVKD. This CDR3 spans 15 amino acids. V lost 3 bases, J lost 3 bases, and 3 bases stayed unmatched. CDR3 bases: TGTGCCATCAGTGACAGGGGGCTCGACACCGGGGAGCTGTTTTTT. Its translation is CAISDRGLDTGELFF.

The chain joins TRBV11-3 to TRBJ2-3, with D possibly matching TRBD2 (5 bases). The CDR3 totals 15 residues. Deletions cut 4 bases from V and 0 bases from J, with 11 bases between. Germline V CDR1 and CDR2: SGHNT, YENEEA. CDR3 loop: CASSSLLESTDTQYF. The CDR3 region has the DNA TGTGCCAGCAGCTCCTTACTAGAAAGCACAGATACGCAGTATTTT. Combining the CDR3 with reference TRBV11-3 and TRBJ2-3 gives the whole variable domain EAGVVQSPRYKIIEKKQPVAFWCNPISGHNTLYWYLQNLGQGPELLIRYENEEAVDDSQLPKDRFSAERLKGVDSTLKIQPAELGDSAVYLCASSSLLESTDTQYFGPGTRLTVL.

V and J are TRBV29-1 and TRBJ2-1; 10 bases agree with TRBD2. The CDR3 covers 17 residues. The germline V gene has CDR1 SQVTM and CDR2 ANQGSEA. Unmatched junction bases numbered 6, after V lost 1 base and J lost 0 bases. CDR3 nucleotides: TGCAGCGTTGAAGGCCTAGCGGGGGCTAGCTCCTACAATGAGCAGTTCTTC. As protein: CSVEGLAGASSYNEQFF.